This T cell receptor beta chain is drawn from a study of Ad26.COV2.S vaccination and SARS-CoV-2 variants. Regarding the study as a whole: Researchers cautioned that TCR breadth and depth analyses may have underestimated total T cell responses. People given the vaccine had a wider spike-specific TCR breadth than placebo recipients did.

Of note for this clone: Its specificity is unknown.

The table came from immunoSEQ multiplex PCR; TCRdb's copy has only in-frame clones and leaves some out. Of over 90,000 clones listed, over 60% are singletons. The V and J ends lost 3 bases and 2 bases respectively, with 4 bases between them. Germline loops: CDR1 DFQATT, CDR2 SNEGSKA (reference sequence). The CDR3 consists of 11 residues. The source material was peripheral blood, sampled after recovery from COVID-19. The V call is TRBV20-1, the J call TRBJ1-2, with D hard to call. The sequence was obtained from a human donor who had recovered from COVID-19. CDR3 coding DNA: TGCAGTGCTAGCCCCAACTATGGCTACACCTTC. Residues: CSASPNYGYTF.